This is a list of T cell receptor beta chains from one sample in a study of vaccination effects on CD4 cells after COVID-19. Clones were read by immunoSEQ multiplex PCR, and TCRdb kept only the in-frame ones, dropping some. Of about 55,000 clones listed, 55% to 75% are singletons. No antigen has been assigned to these receptors. The material was CD4+ T cells from PBMCs cultured with SARS-CoV-2 spike peptides, obtained before COVID-19 vaccination. Receptors were obtained from a human donor who received a COVID-19 vaccine. The CDR3 runs from the conserved cysteine through the conserved F or W. Fields, in order: D gene, J gene, clone size, V gene, CDR3 protein, CDR3 DNA. A D gene is named only where the DNA matches it firmly. Part of the rows lack a size; the others show once, few, many or a class for expanded clones.

. TRBJ2-1 . TRBV13 CASSLGRLRASYNEQFF TGTGCCAGCAGCTTAGGTCGACTAAGGGCCTCCTACAATGAGCAGTTCTTC
TRBD2 TRBJ2-7 few TRBV7-9 CASSLGGASGNEQYF TGTGCCAGCAGCTTAGGGGGGGCTAGCGGGAACGAGCAGTACTTC
. TRBJ2-5 . TRBV12-3/TRBV12-4 CASIQLGEETQYF TGTGCCAGCATACAACTTGGGGAAGAGACCCAGTACTTC
TRBD1 TRBJ2-2 . TRBV6-5 CASSQGEAGELFF TGTGCCAGCAGCCAGGGGGAAGCCGGGGAGCTGTTTTTT
. TRBJ2-3 . TRBV2 CASHRSLNTDTQYF TGTGCCAGCCACCGCTCCTTAAACACAGATACGCAGTATTTT
. TRBJ1-2 once TRBV30 CAWSVGGAGYGYTF TGTGCCTGGAGTGTCGGCGGCGCTGGCTATGGCTACACCTTC
. TRBJ2-7 few TRBV11-3 CASSLAYPQPPIIYEQYF TGTGCCAGCAGCTTAGCCTACCCCCAGCCCCCTATTATCTACGAGCAGTACTTC
. TRBJ1-4 . TRBV7-2 CASSQRGGRVEKLFF TGTGCCAGCAGCCAACGTGGGGGGCGCGTTGAAAAACTGTTTTTT
TRBD2 TRBJ2-1 few TRBV2 CASMGLAGSYNEQFF TGTGCCAGCATGGGACTAGCGGGATCCTACAATGAGCAGTTCTTC
TRBD2 TRBJ2-5 . TRBV5-6 CASSFGGGSETQYF TGTGCCAGCAGCTTTGGCGGGGGGTCGGAGACCCAGTACTTC